This TCR beta chain was observed in a study of T-cell memory formation after mild COVID-19. Study outcomes and limitations: Specificity for SARS-CoV-2 was not confirmed among the second-wave clones peaking on day 37.

J gave up 3 bases and V 6 bases, and 11 bases lay outside the gene matches. Germline V gene sequence: CDR1 MGHRA, CDR2 YSYEKL. The CDR3 contains 16 residues. In its sample, this clonotype was seen a few times. Its antigen remains unknown. MiXCR was run by TCRdb on the 5' RACE reads, yielding one entry per CDR3 protein. The data show about 360,000 distinct CDR3 sequences, 13% to 15% seen once. This sequence was found in a man between 18 and 35 years old who had mild COVID-19 (a few samples of this study predate the infection). Cell type and time point are not known. The sequenced sample consisted of PBMCs or a T cell subset sorted from them (not recorded which). The chain carries TRBV4-1 and TRBJ2-7; 10 bases are shared with TRBD2. The CDR3 DNA reads TGCGCCAGCAGTGCCCTAGCGGGGGCCCAAAACTACGAGCAGTACTTC. It translates to CASSALAGAQNYEQYF.